These 28 T cell receptor beta chains came from one sample sequenced in a study of somatic mutations in cytotoxic T cells in rheumatoid arthritis. This table comes from immunoSEQ multiplex PCR, and its TCRdb copy is limited to in-frame clones, with some not included. The sample shows around 19,000 clones, approximately 82% of them seen only once. Input material: CD8+ T cells sorted from blood. All receptors derive from an adult with rheumatoid arthritis.

The chain recombines TRBV27 with TRBJ1-2; D is perhaps TRBD1 (5 bases). This CDR3 comprises 15 residues. V was cut by 2 bases and J by 0 bases, with 10 bases left in between. The germline CDR1 and CDR2 sequences are MNHEY and SMNVEV (reference sequence). For the CDR3, the DNA is TGTGCCAGCAGTTTACGGGGCGAGCCTAACTATGGCTACACCTTC. Encoded protein: CASSLRGEPNYGYTF.

This clone showed up just once. The chain joins TRBV15 to TRBJ2-5; TRBD2 aligns across 8 bases. The V gene end was trimmed by 5 bases and the J gene end by 1 base; junction bases not matched to a gene: 3. Germline CDR1 and CDR2: LNHNV and YYDKDF (reference sequence). This CDR3 is 14 amino acids long. For the CDR3, the DNA is TGTGCCACCAGCCGAGCGGGAGTCCAAGAGACCCAGTACTTC. Its protein product is CATSRAGVQETQYF.

The CDR3 protein is CASSVWTGYQETQYF. CDR3 sequence (DNA): TGTGCCAGCAGCGTCTGGACAGGCTACCAAGAGACCCAGTACTTC. The V and J genes are TRBV9 and TRBJ2-5; 7 bases align to TRBD1. The germline V gene encodes CDR1 SGDLS and CDR2 YYNGEE. This CDR3 has 15 amino acids. V was clipped by 2 bases and J by 0 bases; unmatched bases: 4.

The chain links TRBV9 to TRBJ1-1; TRBD1 might be the D (5 bases). Trimming cost V 3 bases and J 0 bases, with 15 bases left between them. The CDR3 totals 16 residues. Germline values: CDR1 SGDLS, CDR2 YYNGEE. The CDR3 DNA follows: TGTGCCAGCAGCGCCGGGACCACGGGGGTGAACACTGAAGCTTTCTTT. Its protein is CASSAGTTGVNTEAFF.

The chain joins TRBV9 to TRBJ2-5, with TRBD2 matching over 10 bases. V lost 6 bases and J lost 5; bases outside the gene matches: 4. CDR1 and CDR2 from the germline V gene are SGDLS and YYNGEE. The CDR3 contains 13 residues. The CDR3 nucleotides are TGTGCCAGCAACCTAGCGGGAGAGGAGACCCAGTACTTC. Its protein is CASNLAGEETQYF.

The gene calls are TRBV7-6 and TRBJ2-1; 16 positions agree with TRBD2. The germline gives CDR1 SGHVS, CDR2 FNYEAQ. The length of the CDR3 is 19 residues. V lost 2 bases, J lost 4 bases, and 8 bases stayed unmatched. The CDR3, as DNA: TGTGCCAGCAGCTTACCAGCGCCGGGACTAGCGGGAGGGTACAATGAGCAGTTCTTC. This codes for CASSLPAPGLAGGYNEQFF.

The genes are TRBV19 and TRBJ1-1; D is unclear. The CDR3 sequence is 15 residues long. V lost 7 bases, J lost 1 base, and 16 bases lay in between. Germline values: CDR1 LNHDA, CDR2 SQIVND (reference sequence). This CDR3 is CASTETRVTNTEAFF. CDR3 bases: TGTGCCAGTACCGAGACTAGGGTGACGAACACTGAAGCTTTCTTT. The variable domain in full, completed from reference TRBV19 and TRBJ1-1, reads DGGITQSPKYLFRKEGQNVTLSCEQNLNHDAMYWYRQDPGQGLRLIYYSQIVNDFQKGDIAEGYSVSREKKESFPLTVTSAQKNPTAFYLCASTETRVTNTEAFFGQGTRLTVV.

This sequence joins TRBV7-9 and TRBJ2-3; D is ambiguous. V shed 1 base and J shed 2 bases, with 4 bases lying between them. Germline CDR1 reads SEHNR; CDR2 reads FQNEAQ (reference sequence). This CDR3 contains 13 residues. The CDR3 loop reads CASSLGHTDTQYF. CDR3 coding DNA: TGTGCCAGCAGCTTAGGACACACAGATACGCAGTATTTT.

J is TRBJ2-1 and V is TRBV9; a possible D gene is TRBD2 (6 bases). Trimming left V 0 bases short and J 9 bases short, with 10 bases between. The CDR3 runs to 13 residues. CDR1 is SGDLS and CDR2 is YYNGEE in the germline V gene. CDR3 in DNA: TGTGCCAGCAGCGTAGATGGGGGAGGTGAGCAGTTCTTC. Protein sequence: CASSVDGGGEQFF.

This clone occurred a few times. V and J are TRBV4-1 and TRBJ1-6, with a weak D call TRBD1 (6 bases). V lost 1 base and J 12 bases, leaving 13 bases between the germline ends. The CDR3 contains 14 residues. CDR1 is MGHRA, CDR2 YSYEKL, per germline. The CDR3 coding sequence is TGCGCCAGCAGCCAAGTCAAGGGGGTGAGACCCCTCCACTTT. Translation: CASSQVKGVRPLHF.

The chain employs TRBV4-2 and TRBJ2-6, with 8 bases identical to TRBD2. Germline lookup yields CDR1 LGHNA and CDR2 YNFKEQ. The V gene end was trimmed by 3 bases and the J gene end by 4 bases; junction bases not matched to a gene: 14. CDR3 length: 19 amino acids. This CDR3 reads CASSQSGTRPGAGANVLTF. Written as DNA, the CDR3 is TGTGCCAGCAGCCAGTCCGGGACTAGACCCGGGGCAGGGGCCAACGTCCTGACTTTC.

The chain is built from TRBV15 and TRBJ1-2; 7 bases agree with TRBD1. Germline-derived CDR1 and CDR2 are LNHNV and YYDKDF (reference sequence). The J segment lost 3 bases and the V segment lost 3 bases, leaving 1 base of the junction unmatched. This CDR3 comprises 13 residues. The CDR3 sequence: CATSSQGDYGYTF. CDR3 coding DNA: TGTGCCACCAGCAGCCAGGGGGACTATGGCTACACCTTC.

This clone was observed once. The rearrangement joins TRBV19 to TRBJ2-1; 10 nucleotides agree with TRBD2. J was trimmed by 2 bases and V by 3 bases; bases with no gene match: 4. Germline V CDR1 and CDR2: LNHDA, SQIVND (reference sequence). The CDR3 sequence is 16 residues long. The CDR3 sequence: CASSMGSGGAYNEQFF. Written as DNA, the CDR3 is TGTGCCAGTAGTATGGGGAGCGGGGGGGCCTACAATGAGCAGTTCTTC.

The chain joins TRBV19 to TRBJ1-2; unclear D gene. CDR1 and CDR2 (germline): LNHDA, SQIVND (reference sequence). CDR3 length: 13 amino acids. Trimming took off 2 bases at V and 3 bases at J, with 7 bases between the two ends. The CDR3 region has the DNA TGTGCCAGTAGTATATCCCTCTACTATGGCTACACCTTC. Its protein product is CASSISLYYGYTF. The full variable domain, its missing parts supplied by reference TRBV19 and TRBJ1-2, is DGGITQSPKYLFRKEGQNVTLSCEQNLNHDAMYWYRQDPGQGLRLIYYSQIVNDFQKGDIAEGYSVSREKKESFPLTVTSAQKNPTAFYLCASSISLYYGYTFGSGTRLTVV.

This chain uses TRBV9 with TRBJ2-1; no clear D gene. The V and J ends lost 1 base and 6 bases respectively, with 14 bases between them. Germline assignment: CDR1 SGDLS and CDR2 YYNGEE. The CDR3 contains 15 residues. CDR3 in DNA: TGTGCCAGCAGCGTATTTAGTGGAATACGCAATGAGCAGTTCTTC. It codes for CASSVFSGIRNEQFF.

The chain links TRBV25-1 to TRBJ1-1; the D gene is possibly TRBD1 (6 bases). CDR3 size: 18 residues. Germline V lookup: CDR1 MGHDK, CDR2 SYGVNS. The V end lost 7 bases, the J end lost 2 bases, and 26 bases lay between the germline ends. The CDR3 DNA is TGTGCCAGCAAACCGGGACACGCCCGGACGGGCCCAAACACTGAAGCTTTCTTT. It codes for CASKPGHARTGPNTEAFF.

This chain connects TRBV7-9 to TRBJ2-7; D unresolved. The CDR3 is 12 amino acids. From germline, CDR1 is SEHNR and CDR2 FQNEAQ (reference sequence). V was cut by 5 bases and J by 2 bases, with 7 bases left in between. This CDR3 is CASSTSPYEQYV. CDR3 sequence (DNA): TGTGCCAGCAGCACCTCCCCCTACGAGCAGTACGTC.

The rearrangement uses TRBV2 and TRBJ1-1, with D unclear. Germline loops: CDR1 SNHLY, CDR2 FYNNEI. The CDR3 extends over 12 amino acids. Trimming took off 6 bases at V and 4 bases at J, with 9 bases between the two ends. This CDR3 is CASRMGGTEAFF. The CDR3 nucleotides are TGTGCCAGCAGGATGGGCGGCACTGAAGCTTTCTTT.

This clone showed up just a few times. The J gene is TRBJ2-1, the V gene TRBV6-1, with 14 bases identical to TRBD2. Per germline, CDR1 MNHNS and CDR2 SASEGT. The ends lost 6 bases at V and 6 bases at J; junction bases unmatched: 4. The CDR3 covers 15 residues. The CDR3 spells CASSATSGGVNEQFF. The CDR3 DNA is TGTGCCAGCAGCGCGACTAGCGGGGGGGTCAATGAGCAGTTCTTC.

The V gene is TRBV9, the J gene TRBJ2-1, with 7 bases fitting TRBD2. CDR3 length equals 12 residues. Trimming cost V 4 bases and J 9 bases; bases outside gene matches: 4. In germline, CDR1 is SGDLS, CDR2 YYNGEE. The CDR3, as DNA: TGTGCCAGCAGCCCCGGGGGGACTGAGCAGTTCTTC. Translated, it gives CASSPGGTEQFF.

The chain employs TRBV5-6 and TRBJ1-2, with a tentative D call TRBD1 (5 bases). The CDR3 consists of 14 residues. CDR1 SGHDT and CDR2 YYEEEE come from the germline V gene. Trimming took off 4 bases at V and 5 bases at J, with 15 bases between the two ends. The CDR3 here is CASSPPYWGYGYTF. CDR3 nucleotide sequence: TGTGCCAGCAGCCCTCCTTATTGGGGGTATGGCTACACCTTC. Full variable domain (rest looked up from reference TRBV5-6 and TRBJ1-2): DAGVTQSPTHLIKTRGQQVTLRCSPKSGHDTVSWYQQALGQGPQFIFQYYEEEERQRGNFPDRFSGHQFPNYSSELNVNALLLGDSALYLCASSPPYWGYGYTFGSGTRLTVV.

This chain connects TRBV2 to TRBJ1-2; 7 positions agree with TRBD1. The ends lost 11 bases at V and 4 bases at J; junction bases unmatched: 10. CDR1 and CDR2 (germline): SNHLY, FYNNEI. The CDR3 is made up of 13 amino acids. DNA for the CDR3: TGTGCCGGTTACAGGGGAAGCGGCTATGGCTACACCTTC. Protein: CAGYRGSGYGYTF.

The table lists this clone with a few counts. The chain carries TRBV10-3 and TRBJ1-4, with D perhaps matching TRBD1 (5 bases). V shed 0 bases and J shed 6 bases, with 5 bases lying between them. CDR1 is ENHRY and CDR2 is SYGVKD in the germline V gene. The CDR3 covers 13 residues. DNA for the CDR3: TGTGCCATCAGTGAGTCAGGGGATGAAAAACTGTTTTTT. Translated: CAISESGDEKLFF.

The chain joins TRBV6-5 to TRBJ1-4; 7 bases fit TRBD1. The junction had 8 bases not matched to a gene; V was cut back by 4 bases and J by 6 bases. Germline V lookup: CDR1 MNHEY, CDR2 SVGAGI. This CDR3 comprises 15 residues. CDR3 nucleotides: TGTGCCAGCAGTTTGAACAGGGGAGGGCATGAAAAACTGTTTTTT. It translates to CASSLNRGGHEKLFF.

The chain couples TRBV27 to TRBJ1-3; D ambiguous. This CDR3 spans 15 amino acids. Between the trimmed V and J ends, which lost 6 bases and 0 bases, there was a span of 12 bases. Per germline, CDR1 MNHEY and CDR2 SMNVEV (reference sequence). The CDR3 DNA is TGTGCCAGCAGATTACAAGGAGGCTCTGGAAACACCATATATTTT. Protein product: CASRLQGGSGNTIYF.

V usage is TRBV28 and J usage is TRBJ2-7; tentative D call: TRBD1 (5 bases). V lost 7 bases to trimming and J lost 0 bases, with 19 bases between them. Germline values: CDR1 MDHEN, CDR2 SYDVKM. This CDR3 has 16 residues. CDR3 sequence reads: CASKSVGQGFSYEQYV. As DNA, the CDR3 is TGTGCCAGCAAGTCCGTGGGGCAGGGCTTCTCCTACGAGCAGTACGTC.

The chain joins TRBV7-8 to TRBJ1-2; D perhaps matches TRBD1 (6 bases). Looked up from germline, CDR1 is SGHVS and CDR2 is FQNEAQ. Trimming left V 5 bases short and J 1 base short, with 11 bases between. The CDR3 has 14 residues. The CDR3 loop is CASSREGVNYGYTF. CDR3 coding DNA: TGTGCCAGCAGCCGGGAGGGGGTTAACTATGGCTACACCTTC.

In this sample, this clone turned up a few times. The rearrangement links TRBV7-2 to TRBJ1-1; D call uncertain. The CDR3 is 12 residues long. The V and J ends lost 5 bases and 7 bases respectively, with 11 bases between them. Per the germline V gene, CDR1 is SGHTA and CDR2 is FQGNSA. Written as DNA, the CDR3 is TGTGCCAGCAGCAGGCATTGGGATGAAGCTTTCTTT. This encodes CASSRHWDEAFF.